This TCR beta chain stems from a study of T cell repertoires in cytomegalovirus infection. MiXCR was run by TCRdb on the reads, yielding one entry per CDR3 protein. The data hold more than 650,000 distinct CDR3 sequences, with 35% to 45% observed a single time. The ends lost 10 bases at V and 0 bases at J; junction bases unmatched: 5. The V gene's germline CDR1 is SNHLY and CDR2 FYNNEI. The CDR3 extends over 13 amino acids. The gene calls are TRBV2 and TRBJ1-1; 7 bases align to TRBD1. This receptor was obtained from a human donor in good health (CMV status not recorded). Some clones in this sample may be carry-over from other donors' samples. The sample taken for sequencing was PBMCs. CDR3 loop: CAIGDSLNTEAFF. The CDR3, as DNA: TGTGCCATCGGGGACAGCTTGAACACTGAAGCTTTCTTT.